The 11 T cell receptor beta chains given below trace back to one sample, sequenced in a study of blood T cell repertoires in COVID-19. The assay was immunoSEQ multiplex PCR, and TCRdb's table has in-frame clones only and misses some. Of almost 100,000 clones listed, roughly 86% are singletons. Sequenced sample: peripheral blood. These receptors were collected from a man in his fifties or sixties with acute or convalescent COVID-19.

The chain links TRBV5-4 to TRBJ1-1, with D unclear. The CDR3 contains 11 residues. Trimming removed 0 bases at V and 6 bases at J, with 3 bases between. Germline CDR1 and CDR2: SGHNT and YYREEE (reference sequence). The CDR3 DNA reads TGTGCCAGCAGCTTGGCCTCTGAAGCTTTCTTT. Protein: CASSLASEAFF.

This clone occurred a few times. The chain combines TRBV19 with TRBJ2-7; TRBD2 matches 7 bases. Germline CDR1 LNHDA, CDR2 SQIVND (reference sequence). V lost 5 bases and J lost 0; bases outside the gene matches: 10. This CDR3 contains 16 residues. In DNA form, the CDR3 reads TGTGCCAGTAGTCGGACCGCCGGGGGGAACTCCTACGAGCAGTACTTC. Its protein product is CASSRTAGGNSYEQYF. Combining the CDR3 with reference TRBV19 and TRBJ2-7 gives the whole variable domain DGGITQSPKYLFRKEGQNVTLSCEQNLNHDAMYWYRQDPGQGLRLIYYSQIVNDFQKGDIAEGYSVSREKKESFPLTVTSAQKNPTAFYLCASSRTAGGNSYEQYFGPGTRLTVT.

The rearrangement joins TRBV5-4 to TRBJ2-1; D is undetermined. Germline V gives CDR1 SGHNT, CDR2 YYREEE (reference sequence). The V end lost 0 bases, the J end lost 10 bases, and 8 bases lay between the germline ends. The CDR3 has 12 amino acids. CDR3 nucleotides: TGTGCCAGCAGCTTGGTCGGTCGAGAGCAGTTCTTC. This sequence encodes CASSLVGREQFF. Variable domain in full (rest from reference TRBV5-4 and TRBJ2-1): ETGVTQSPTHLIKTRGQQVTLRCSSQSGHNTVSWYQQALGQGPQFIFQYYREEENGRGNFPPRFSGLQFPNYSSELNVNALELDDSALYLCASSLVGREQFFGPGTRLTVL.

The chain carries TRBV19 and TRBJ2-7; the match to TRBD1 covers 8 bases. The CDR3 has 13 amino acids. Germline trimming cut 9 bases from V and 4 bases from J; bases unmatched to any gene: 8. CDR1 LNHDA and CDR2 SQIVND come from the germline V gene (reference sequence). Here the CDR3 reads CASRGQAGYEQYF. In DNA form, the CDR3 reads TGTGCCAGCAGGGGGCAGGCTGGTTACGAGCAGTACTTC.

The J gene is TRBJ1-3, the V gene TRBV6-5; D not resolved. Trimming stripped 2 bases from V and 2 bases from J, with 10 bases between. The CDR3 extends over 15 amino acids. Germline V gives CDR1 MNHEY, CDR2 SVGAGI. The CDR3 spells CASSYVQVAGNTIYF. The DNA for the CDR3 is TGTGCCAGCAGTTACGTGCAGGTCGCTGGAAACACCATATATTTT.

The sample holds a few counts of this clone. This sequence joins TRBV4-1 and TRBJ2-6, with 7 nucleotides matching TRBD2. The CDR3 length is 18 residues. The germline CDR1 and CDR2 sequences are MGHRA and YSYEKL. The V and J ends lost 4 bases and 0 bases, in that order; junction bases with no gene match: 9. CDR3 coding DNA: TGCGCCAGCAGCCCCGGGAGGACATCAAGCTCTGGGGCCAACGTCCTGACTTTC. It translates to CASSPGRTSSSGANVLTF.

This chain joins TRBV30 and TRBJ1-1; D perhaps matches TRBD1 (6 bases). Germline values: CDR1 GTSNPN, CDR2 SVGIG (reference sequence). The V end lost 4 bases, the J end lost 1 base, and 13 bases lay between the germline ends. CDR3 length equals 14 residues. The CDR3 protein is CAWKTGLTNTEAFF. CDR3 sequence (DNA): TGTGCCTGGAAGACAGGACTGACGAACACTGAAGCTTTCTTT.

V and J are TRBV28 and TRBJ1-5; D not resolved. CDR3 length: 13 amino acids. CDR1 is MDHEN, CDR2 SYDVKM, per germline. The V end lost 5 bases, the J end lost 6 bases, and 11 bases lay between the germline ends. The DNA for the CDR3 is TGTGCCAGCAGTCCCGAACAGAGTCAGCCCCAGCATTTT. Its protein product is CASSPEQSQPQHF. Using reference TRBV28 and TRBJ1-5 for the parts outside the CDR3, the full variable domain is DVKVTQSSRYLVKRTGEKVFLECVQDMDHENMFWYRQDPGLGLRLIYFSYDVKMKEKGDIPEGYSVSREKKERFSLILESASTNQTSMYLCASSPEQSQPQHFGDGTRLSIL.

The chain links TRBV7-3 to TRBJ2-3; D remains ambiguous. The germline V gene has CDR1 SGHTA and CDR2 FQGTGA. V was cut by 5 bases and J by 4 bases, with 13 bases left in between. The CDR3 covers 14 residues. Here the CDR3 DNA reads TGTGCCAGCAGCCAAAACAAAAATTCAGATACGCAGTATTTT. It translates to CASSQNKNSDTQYF.

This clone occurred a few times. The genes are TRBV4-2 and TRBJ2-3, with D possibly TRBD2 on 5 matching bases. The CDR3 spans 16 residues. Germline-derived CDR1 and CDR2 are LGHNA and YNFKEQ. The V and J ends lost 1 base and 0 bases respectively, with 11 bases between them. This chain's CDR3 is CASSQVARFSTDTQYF. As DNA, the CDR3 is TGTGCCAGCAGCCAAGTAGCGAGGTTTAGCACAGATACGCAGTATTTT.

CDR3 region: CASSLGSRVNSPLHF. The CDR3 DNA sequence: TGCGCCAGCAGCTTGGGTTCCAGGGTCAATTCACCCCTCCACTTT. The chain is built from TRBV5-1 and TRBJ1-6; D might be TRBD1 (5 bases). Germline V gene lookup returns CDR1 SGHRS and CDR2 YFSETQ. The CDR3 has 15 residues. V lost 0 bases to trimming and J lost 7 bases, with 11 bases between them.